The rows below give T cell receptor beta chains drawn from one sample of a study of blood T cell repertoires in COVID-19. Assay: immunoSEQ multiplex PCR; the TCRdb copy retains only in-frame clones and omits some. The table has more than 35,000 clones, more than 80% seen once. The sample comprised peripheral blood. The origin of the receptors is a man aged 50-60 years with active or convalescent COVID-19. The CDR3 runs from the conserved cysteine through the conserved F or W. D genes are given only for firm matches. Clone size is not always given. Where it is, it says once, few, many or a class for expanded clones.

j_call: TRBJ2-7
clone_size: -
v_call: TRBV11-1
d_call: TRBD2
cdr3_aa: CASSLPGTRTSYEQYF
cdr3_nt: TGTGCCAGCAGCTTACCAGGGACTAGGACCTCCTACGAGCAGTACTTC

j_call: TRBJ1-5
clone_size: -
v_call: TRBV19
d_call: TRBD1
cdr3_aa: CASRAPRQGAGQPQHF
cdr3_nt: TGTGCCAGTAGGGCACCGAGACAGGGGGCAGGTCAGCCCCAGCATTTT

j_call: TRBJ1-4
clone_size: -
v_call: TRBV4-1
d_call: -
cdr3_aa: CASSQDRIGEKLFF
cdr3_nt: TGCGCCAGCAGCCAAGACAGGATCGGTGAAAAACTGTTTTTT

j_call: TRBJ1-5
clone_size: -
v_call: TRBV7-2
d_call: -
cdr3_aa: CASSMRGNQPQHF
cdr3_nt: TGTGCCAGCAGCATGCGAGGGAATCAGCCCCAGCATTTT

j_call: TRBJ2-3
clone_size: -
v_call: TRBV5-8
d_call: TRBD2
cdr3_aa: CASSRSGGRDTQYF
cdr3_nt: TGTGCCAGCAGTCGTAGCGGGGGGCGAGATACGCAGTATTTT

j_call: TRBJ2-1
clone_size: -
v_call: TRBV3-1/TRBV3-2
d_call: TRBD2
cdr3_aa: CASSLLAGDNEQFF
cdr3_nt: TGTGCCAGCAGCCTCTTAGCGGGGGACAATGAGCAGTTCTTC

j_call: TRBJ1-1
clone_size: -
v_call: TRBV6-6
d_call: -
cdr3_aa: CATTAATEAFF
cdr3_nt: TGTGCAACCACCGCGGCGACTGAAGCTTTCTTT

j_call: TRBJ2-1
clone_size: -
v_call: TRBV5-1
d_call: -
cdr3_aa: CASTLRGDPYNEQFF
cdr3_nt: TGCGCCAGCACCTTGCGAGGCGACCCTTACAATGAGCAGTTCTTC

j_call: TRBJ2-5
clone_size: -
v_call: TRBV4-2
d_call: TRBD2
cdr3_aa: CASSQYSGQETQYF
cdr3_nt: TGTGCCAGCAGCCAGTATAGCGGGCAAGAGACCCAGTACTTC

j_call: TRBJ1-2
clone_size: medium-sized
v_call: TRBV27
d_call: TRBD1
cdr3_aa: CASGRGHGYTF
cdr3_nt: TGTGCCAGCGGTAGGGGGCATGGCTACACCTTC

j_call: TRBJ1-6
clone_size: -
v_call: TRBV18
d_call: -
cdr3_aa: CASSPAPGAGSPLHF
cdr3_nt: TGTGCCAGCTCACCGGCCCCAGGGGCTGGTTCACCCCTCCACTTT

j_call: TRBJ1-2
clone_size: once
v_call: TRBV30
d_call: TRBD1
cdr3_aa: CAWRVVRTGHNYGYTF
cdr3_nt: TGTGCCTGGAGGGTAGTCCGGACAGGCCATAACTATGGCTACACCTTC

j_call: TRBJ1-4
clone_size: -
v_call: TRBV11-2
d_call: -
cdr3_aa: CASSLQYNEKLFF
cdr3_nt: TGTGCCAGCAGCTTACAGTATAATGAAAAACTGTTTTTT

j_call: TRBJ2-2
clone_size: -
v_call: TRBV19
d_call: -
cdr3_aa: CASRVDRAGELFF
cdr3_nt: TGTGCCAGTAGAGTAGATCGGGCCGGGGAGCTGTTTTTT

j_call: TRBJ1-1
clone_size: -
v_call: TRBV6-5
d_call: -
cdr3_aa: CASSYSVGRVNTEAFF
cdr3_nt: TGTGCCAGCAGTTACTCAGTTGGCAGGGTGAACACTGAAGCTTTCTTT

j_call: TRBJ2-3
clone_size: -
v_call: TRBV24-1
d_call: TRBD2
cdr3_aa: CATSDTGGRTDTQYF
cdr3_nt: TGTGCCACCAGTGATACGGGGGGTCGCACAGATACGCAGTATTTT

j_call: TRBJ2-1
clone_size: once
v_call: TRBV19
d_call: TRBD2
cdr3_aa: CASSTPGLGSYNEQFF
cdr3_nt: TGTGCCAGTAGTACACCCGGACTAGGAAGTTACAATGAGCAGTTCTTC

j_call: TRBJ2-7
clone_size: -
v_call: TRBV19
d_call: TRBD1
cdr3_aa: CASRAGTGDEQYF
cdr3_nt: TGTGCCAGTAGGGCCGGGACAGGGGACGAGCAGTACTTC

j_call: TRBJ2-5
clone_size: -
v_call: TRBV7-2
d_call: -
cdr3_aa: CASSPFQGSYYETQYF
cdr3_nt: TGTGCCAGCAGCCCGTTTCAGGGTAGCTACTATGAGACCCAGTACTTC

j_call: TRBJ1-2
clone_size: -
v_call: TRBV5-6
d_call: TRBD1
cdr3_aa: CASSLTGVYGYTF
cdr3_nt: TGTGCCAGCAGCCTGACAGGGGTCTATGGCTACACCTTC

j_call: TRBJ2-1
clone_size: -
v_call: TRBV19
d_call: TRBD2
cdr3_aa: CASSIGRGPSGDNEQFF
cdr3_nt: TGTGCCAGTAGTATAGGTAGAGGGCCTAGCGGGGACAATGAGCAGTTCTTC

j_call: TRBJ2-2
clone_size: few
v_call: TRBV2
d_call: -
cdr3_aa: CASSGDFIGLNTGELFF
cdr3_nt: TGTGCCAGCAGTGGGGACTTCATCGGACTGAACACCGGGGAGCTGTTTTTT

j_call: TRBJ1-2
clone_size: few
v_call: TRBV14
d_call: TRBD1
cdr3_aa: CASSQGQGFGGYTF
cdr3_nt: TGTGCCAGCAGCCAAGGACAGGGTTTTGGTGGCTACACCTTC

j_call: TRBJ2-4
clone_size: once
v_call: TRBV5-8
d_call: -
cdr3_aa: CASTQGTLAKNIQYF
cdr3_nt: TGTGCCAGCACGCAGGGCACTTTAGCCAAAAACATTCAGTACTTC

j_call: TRBJ1-1
clone_size: -
v_call: TRBV18
d_call: -
cdr3_aa: CASSPLDSLNTEAFF
cdr3_nt: TGTGCCAGCTCACCGCTGGACAGCTTGAACACTGAAGCTTTCTTT

j_call: TRBJ2-7
clone_size: -
v_call: TRBV12-3/TRBV12-4
d_call: -
cdr3_aa: CASSLGQTYEQYF
cdr3_nt: TGTGCCAGCAGTTTAGGGCAAACCTACGAGCAGTACTTC

j_call: TRBJ1-4
clone_size: -
v_call: TRBV19
d_call: TRBD1
cdr3_aa: CASTGDRGYEKLFF
cdr3_nt: TGTGCCAGTACCGGGGACAGGGGGTATGAAAAACTGTTTTTT

j_call: TRBJ2-3
clone_size: once
v_call: TRBV24-1
d_call: TRBD2
cdr3_aa: CATSSGRGGSMDTQYF
cdr3_nt: TGTGCCACCAGTTCAGGGCGGGGGGGCTCTATGGATACGCAGTATTTT

j_call: TRBJ2-1
clone_size: -
v_call: TRBV11-2
d_call: TRBD2
cdr3_aa: CASSLSAAGGPNEQFF
cdr3_nt: TGTGCCAGCAGCTTATCGGCGGCGGGGGGGCCGAATGAGCAGTTCTTC

j_call: TRBJ2-1
clone_size: -
v_call: TRBV7-6
d_call: -
cdr3_aa: CASSLDWRGINEQFF
cdr3_nt: TGTGCCAGCAGCTTAGACTGGCGGGGAATAAATGAGCAGTTCTTC

j_call: TRBJ2-2
clone_size: few
v_call: TRBV2
d_call: TRBD2
cdr3_aa: CASRPGLAGMTGELFF
cdr3_nt: TGTGCCAGCAGACCCGGACTAGCGGGGATGACCGGGGAGCTGTTTTTT

j_call: TRBJ2-4
clone_size: once
v_call: TRBV5-4
d_call: TRBD1
cdr3_aa: CASSSPVPGQALAKNIQYF
cdr3_nt: TGTGCCAGCAGCTCCCCCGTGCCGGGACAGGCGTTAGCCAAAAACATTCAGTACTTC

j_call: TRBJ1-4
clone_size: -
v_call: TRBV9
d_call: TRBD1
cdr3_aa: CASSVEQGNEKLFF
cdr3_nt: TGTGCCAGCAGCGTAGAACAGGGGAATGAAAAACTGTTTTTT

j_call: TRBJ1-2
clone_size: -
v_call: TRBV7-9
d_call: -
cdr3_aa: CASTPAGQGEIYGYTF
cdr3_nt: TGTGCCAGCACCCCTGCGGGGCAGGGCGAGATCTATGGCTACACCTTC

j_call: TRBJ2-3
clone_size: -
v_call: TRBV15
d_call: TRBD1
cdr3_aa: CATSRDHVGQLTDTQYF
cdr3_nt: TGTGCCACCAGCAGAGATCATGTGGGACAGCTCACAGATACGCAGTATTTT

j_call: TRBJ1-4
clone_size: -
v_call: TRBV5-4
d_call: -
cdr3_aa: CASSPSPSTNEKLFF
cdr3_nt: TGTGCCAGCAGCCCGTCCCCCTCAACTAATGAAAAACTGTTTTTT

j_call: TRBJ2-5
clone_size: -
v_call: TRBV20-1
d_call: -
cdr3_aa: CSARVRETQYF
cdr3_nt: TGCAGTGCTAGAGTGCGAGAGACCCAGTACTTC

j_call: TRBJ2-2
clone_size: few
v_call: TRBV9
d_call: TRBD2
cdr3_aa: CASSVGLAGAAGELFF
cdr3_nt: TGTGCCAGCAGCGTAGGTCTAGCGGGGGCCGCCGGGGAGCTGTTTTTT

j_call: TRBJ1-2
clone_size: -
v_call: TRBV12-3/TRBV12-4
d_call: -
cdr3_aa: CASSFGQGGYTF
cdr3_nt: TGTGCCAGCAGTTTTGGACAAGGAGGCTACACCTTC

j_call: TRBJ1-1
clone_size: -
v_call: TRBV7-2
d_call: TRBD1
cdr3_aa: CASSLSGRGAAFF
cdr3_nt: TGTGCCAGCAGCTTATCGGGCAGGGGGGCCGCTTTCTTT

j_call: TRBJ2-3
clone_size: -
v_call: TRBV9
d_call: TRBD2
cdr3_aa: CASSVVTRGGTDTQYF
cdr3_nt: TGTGCCAGCAGCGTAGTAACGCGGGGGGGCACAGATACGCAGTATTTT

j_call: TRBJ2-7
clone_size: once
v_call: TRBV3-1/TRBV3-2
d_call: TRBD1
cdr3_aa: CASSGQGGTYEQYF
cdr3_nt: TGTGCCAGCAGCGGACAGGGGGGTACCTACGAGCAGTACTTC

j_call: TRBJ2-3
clone_size: once
v_call: TRBV5-6
d_call: -
cdr3_aa: CASSPGKGTQYF
cdr3_nt: TGTGCCAGCAGCCCAGGGAAGGGTACGCAGTATTTT

j_call: TRBJ2-7
clone_size: -
v_call: TRBV5-6
d_call: -
cdr3_aa: CASSLQGYSYEQYF
cdr3_nt: TGTGCCAGCAGCTTGCAGGGGTATTCCTACGAGCAGTACTTC

j_call: TRBJ2-1
clone_size: -
v_call: TRBV4-2
d_call: TRBD2
cdr3_aa: CASSQDPSGSSYNEQFF
cdr3_nt: TGTGCCAGCAGCCAAGATCCTAGCGGGAGCTCCTACAATGAGCAGTTCTTC

j_call: TRBJ2-1
clone_size: -
v_call: TRBV14
d_call: -
cdr3_aa: CASSQTGEQFF
cdr3_nt: TGTGCCAGCAGCCAAACGGGTGAGCAGTTCTTC

j_call: TRBJ1-3
clone_size: -
v_call: TRBV6-1
d_call: -
cdr3_aa: CASSEDIDSSGNTIYF
cdr3_nt: TGTGCCAGCAGTGAAGATATCGATAGCTCTGGAAACACCATATATTTT

j_call: TRBJ2-3
clone_size: -
v_call: TRBV19
d_call: -
cdr3_aa: CASSIGRGPADTQYF
cdr3_nt: TGTGCCAGTAGTATAGGGAGGGGGCCGGCAGATACGCAGTATTTT

j_call: TRBJ2-7
clone_size: -
v_call: TRBV10-2
d_call: TRBD1
cdr3_aa: CASSESTGFMGQFSYEQYF
cdr3_nt: TGCGCCAGCAGTGAGTCGACGGGTTTTATGGGACAGTTCTCCTACGAGCAGTACTTC

j_call: TRBJ1-1
clone_size: -
v_call: TRBV11-2
d_call: -
cdr3_aa: CASSLERVQGTEAFF
cdr3_nt: TGTGCCAGCAGCTTAGAAAGGGTCCAGGGGACTGAAGCTTTCTTT

j_call: TRBJ2-7
clone_size: -
v_call: TRBV27
d_call: TRBD1
cdr3_aa: CASSLTGGDYEQYF
cdr3_nt: TGTGCCAGCAGTTTGACAGGGGGAGACTACGAGCAGTACTTC

j_call: TRBJ2-3
clone_size: -
v_call: TRBV10-1
d_call: -
cdr3_aa: CASSERGGSTDTQYF
cdr3_nt: TGCGCCAGCAGTGAGAGGGGGGGAAGCACAGATACGCAGTATTTT

j_call: TRBJ2-3
clone_size: -
v_call: TRBV18
d_call: TRBD2
cdr3_aa: CASSPPGLAGGHSTDTQYF
cdr3_nt: TGTGCCAGCTCACCACCGGGACTAGCGGGGGGCCATAGCACAGATACGCAGTATTTT